These 24 T cell receptor beta chains share one sample of origin, sequenced in a study of blood T cells in healthy people across ages. Using a J-beta primer mix together with a sample-barcoded 5' primer, a second PCR was run for roughly 6 to 11 cycles. TCRdb fed the 5' RACE reads into MiXCR, producing one record per CDR3 protein. The sample carries roughly 500,000 distinct CDR3 sequences, 24% recorded once. These data also formed part of another study, on T cells of mothers and their children.

Material for sequencing was blood. The receptor source for this set is a boy younger than 18 in good health.

This clonotype appeared a few times. The chain uses TRBV9 and TRBJ1-1; 9 bases are shared with TRBD1. The CDR3 totals 16 residues. J gave up 4 bases and V 4 bases, and 11 bases lay outside the gene matches. CDR1 is SGDLS and CDR2 is YYNGEE in the germline V gene. The chain's CDR3 is CASSPGTGKSGTEAFF. In DNA form, the CDR3 reads TGTGCCAGCAGCCCCGGGACAGGGAAGAGCGGCACTGAAGCTTTCTTT.

This clonotype has ten or more counts. The chain carries TRBV6-4 and TRBJ2-3; D may be TRBD2 (5 bases). V was trimmed by 5 bases and J by 2 bases, leaving 8 bases between them. The CDR3 is made up of 13 amino acids. From germline, CDR1 is MRHNA and CDR2 SNTAGT. The CDR3 spells CASSSGYTDTQYF. For the CDR3, the DNA is TGTGCCAGCAGTAGCGGCTACACAGATACGCAGTATTTT.

This clonotype occurred a few times. The J gene is TRBJ1-4, the V gene TRBV4-3; TRBD1 matches at 7 bases. From germline, CDR1 is LGHNA and CDR2 YSLEER. The V gene end was trimmed by 0 bases and the J gene end by 11 bases; junction bases not matched to a gene: 12. The CDR3 is 16 residues long. The CDR3 sequence: CASSQDTGAGPGKLFF. For the CDR3, the DNA is TGCGCCAGCAGCCAAGACACAGGGGCAGGGCCGGGGAAACTGTTTTTT.

This chain connects TRBV4-3 to TRBJ1-1; no firm D call. CDR3 size: 12 residues. Germline CDR1 and CDR2: LGHNA and YSLEER. V dropped 3 bases and J dropped 5 bases, with 7 bases sitting between them. The CDR3 loop is CASSHRRTEAFF. The CDR3 DNA sequence: TGCGCCAGCAGCCATCGACGGACTGAAGCTTTCTTT.

This clonotype has only a few counts. V usage is TRBV7-2 and J usage is TRBJ2-1, with D maybe TRBD2 (6 bases). The CDR3 sequence is 17 residues long. V lost 4 bases, J lost 3 bases, and 19 bases lay in between. Germline loops: CDR1 SGHTA, CDR2 FQGNSA. CDR3 residues: CASSSGTPTRLYNEQFF. The CDR3 nucleotides are TGTGCCAGCAGCTCCGGGACTCCAACTCGCCTCTACAATGAGCAGTTCTTC. Together with reference TRBV7-2 and TRBJ2-1, the CDR3 gives the full variable domain: GAGVSQSPSNKVTEKGKDVELRCDPISGHTALYWYRQSLGQGLEFLIYFQGNSAPDKSGLPSDRFSAERTGGSVSTLTIQRTQQEDSAVYLCASSSGTPTRLYNEQFFGPGTRLTVL.

CDR3 amino acids: CSARAPGGKNIQYF. The CDR3 nucleotides are TGCAGTGCTAGAGCCCCTGGGGGCAAAAACATTCAGTACTTC. This chain links TRBV20-1 with TRBJ2-4; D tentatively reads TRBD1 or TRBD2 (5 bases each). The V gene lost 1 base and the J gene lost 3 bases, with 10 bases spanning the gap. Germline CDR1 reads DFQATT; CDR2 reads SNEGSKA (reference sequence). There are 14 residues in the CDR3.

This clonotype was recorded a few times. The chain has TRBV4-2 and TRBJ2-7; D not resolved. CDR1 and CDR2 (germline): LGHNA, YNFKEQ. V lost 1 base to trimming and J lost 1 base, with 11 bases between them. CDR3 size: 15 residues. CDR3 DNA sequence: TGTGCCAGCAGCCAAGTTTCGGCACTATCCTACGAGCAGTACTTC. Its protein product is CASSQVSALSYEQYF.

This clonotype was detected a few times. The chain recombines TRBV29-1 with TRBJ1-1; no reliable D call. Germline V CDR1 and CDR2: SQVTM, ANQGSEA. The ends were cut back, 0 bases at V and 10 bases at J, with 9 bases in the middle. The CDR3 contains 11 residues. The CDR3 DNA reads as TGCAGCGTTGAAGATCGGATGGGAGCTTTCTTT. Protein sequence: CSVEDRMGAFF.

The chain has TRBV20-1 and TRBJ1-1, with D unresolved. The germline V gene encodes CDR1 DFQATT and CDR2 SNEGSKA (reference sequence). CDR3 length: 11 amino acids. V was cut by 0 bases and J by 6 bases, with 5 bases left in between. CDR3 bases: TGCAGTGCTAGAGACTCTCCTGAAGCTTTCTTT. It is translated as CSARDSPEAFF.

This clonotype was counted between two and nine times. The rearrangement links TRBV20-1 to TRBJ2-3; D may correspond to TRBD1 or TRBD2 (5 bases each). The V and J ends lost 5 bases and 8 bases respectively, with 17 bases between them. CDR1 DFQATT and CDR2 SNEGSKA come from the germline V gene (reference sequence). CDR3 size: 13 residues. CDR3 residues: CSAPRGSPGTQYF. For the CDR3, the DNA is TGCAGTGCTCCGAGGGGCTCCCCGGGTACGCAGTATTTT.

The CDR3 protein is CASSGANTGELFF. Written as DNA, the CDR3 is TGTGCCAGTAGCGGGGCGAACACCGGGGAGCTGTTTTTT. V and J are TRBV7-2 and TRBJ2-2; 8 nucleotides agree with TRBD2. The J segment lost 0 bases and the V segment lost 9 bases, leaving 0 bases of the junction unmatched. Germline-derived CDR1 and CDR2 are SGHTA and FQGNSA. This CDR3 is built from 13 residues.

Comments on this clonotype: A much larger clone differs by one base, so this may be a read error. The genes are TRBV28 and TRBJ2-2, with D perhaps matching TRBD2 (6 bases). The V gene's germline CDR1 is MDHEN and CDR2 SYDVKM. The CDR3 has 14 amino acids. CDR3 DNA sequence: TGTGCCAGCAGTTTTTCCCTAGGAGGCGGGGAGCCGTTTTTT. Its protein is CASSFSLGGGEPFF.

This clonotype was counted a few times. Germline and junction disagree at one end, which may indicate a read error. DNA for the CDR3: TGCAGCGTTGGAGACACCACAAAGTTCTTC. Translation: CSVGDTTKFF. The chain uses TRBV29-1 and TRBJ2-5; no definite D call. Germline CDR1 and CDR2: SQVTM and ANQGSEA. This CDR3 has 10 residues. The variable domain in full, with the rest retrieved from reference TRBV29-1 and TRBJ2-5, is SAVISQKPSRDICQRGTSLTIQCQVDSQVTMMFWYRQQPGQSLTLIATANQGSEATYESGFVIDKFPISRPNLTFSTLTVSNMSPEDSSIYLCSVGDTTKFFGPGTRLLVL.

Concerning this clonotype: A much larger clone is a single base away; this may be a read error. The chain has TRBV6-2 or TRBV6-3 and TRBJ2-5; TRBD2 matches 7 bases. The end of the DNA fits TRBJ2-1 better, so the J call may be wrong. Germline CDR1 MNHEY, CDR2 SVGEGT. The CDR3 totals 17 residues. CDR3: CASSYGGGGGFLDGQFF. In DNA form, the CDR3 reads TGTGCCAGCAGTTACGGTGGGGGGGGAGGATTTTTGGATGGGCAGTTCTTC.

The CDR3 sequence: CASSPQPQTKNTEAFF. As DNA, the CDR3 is TGCGCCAGCAGCCCCCAACCACAGACTAAGAACACTGAAGCTTTCTTT. This sequence joins TRBV5-1 and TRBJ1-1; no firm D call. The CDR3 runs to 16 residues. With 4 bases removed from V and 1 base from J, the gap between germline ends came to 17 bases. The germline V gene has CDR1 SGHRS and CDR2 YFSETQ.

The rearrangement joins TRBV20-1 to TRBJ2-1, with TRBD2 matching 7 bases. The ends lost 4 bases at V and 7 bases at J; junction bases unmatched: 10. The CDR3 has 14 amino acids. Germline V gene lookup returns CDR1 DFQATT and CDR2 SNEGSKA (reference sequence). This CDR3 is CSATRGGSRNEQFF. CDR3 DNA: TGCAGTGCTACCCGGGGCGGGAGTAGGAATGAGCAGTTCTTC.

The chain uses TRBV7-3 and TRBJ2-3; the D gene is possibly TRBD2 (5 bases). Per germline, CDR1 SGHTA and CDR2 FQGTGA. The CDR3 is 18 residues long. Deletions cut 1 base from V and 7 bases from J, with 24 bases between. CDR3 region: CASSLKEPDTRVANTQYF. CDR3 in DNA: TGTGCCAGCAGCTTAAAGGAACCCGACACCCGGGTAGCGAATACGCAGTATTTT.

This clonotype has more than one count but fewer than ten. The rearrangement joins TRBV29-1 to TRBJ2-2; 7 bases are a match to TRBD1. The CDR3 contains 14 residues. V was pared by 4 bases and J by 2 bases, with 4 bases of the junction left unmatched. Germline assignment: CDR1 SQVTM and CDR2 ANQGSEA. CDR3 nucleotide sequence: TGCAGCGTTGTCCGGGACAGAAACACCGGGGAGCTGTTTTTT. Its protein product is CSVVRDRNTGELFF.

There are many counts of this clonotype. The chain uses TRBV4-3 and TRBJ2-5; 10 bases align to TRBD2. The CDR3 length is 17 residues. Per germline, CDR1 LGHNA and CDR2 YSLEER. The junction had 13 bases not matched to a gene; V was cut back by 4 bases and J by 5 bases. The CDR3 reads CASSPTSSSGGAETQYF. CDR3 bases: TGCGCCAGCAGCCCTACGTCTTCCAGCGGGGGGGCGGAGACCCAGTACTTC.

This clonotype was seen a few times. This chain connects TRBV19 to TRBJ2-7; 9 bases line up with TRBD1. The CDR3 totals 14 residues. Per the germline V gene, CDR1 is LNHDA and CDR2 is SQIVND (reference sequence). The ends lost 5 bases at V and 4 bases at J; junction bases unmatched: 6. The CDR3 is CASSGEQGAYEQYF. CDR3 in DNA: TGTGCCAGTAGTGGTGAACAGGGGGCTTACGAGCAGTACTTC.

The chain carries TRBV9 and TRBJ1-1; 8 nucleotides match TRBD1. The CDR3 contains 14 residues. From germline, CDR1 is SGDLS and CDR2 YYNGEE. The ends lost 0 bases at V and 4 bases at J; junction bases unmatched: 2. This chain's CDR3 is CASSVAGQGTEAFF. In DNA, the CDR3 is TGTGCCAGCAGCGTAGCTGGACAGGGCACTGAAGCTTTCTTT.

Here the CDR3 DNA reads TGCAGTGCTAGCGGGCTAGCGGGAGGGCCGGATGAGCAGTTCTTC. This gives the protein CSASGLAGGPDEQFF. The chain employs TRBV20-1 and TRBJ2-1; 12 nucleotides line up with TRBD2. The V gene end was trimmed by 3 bases and the J gene end by 8 bases; junction bases not matched to a gene: 8. The CDR3 extends over 15 amino acids. The germline CDR1 and CDR2 sequences are DFQATT and SNEGSKA (reference sequence).

The V call is TRBV4-3, the J call TRBJ2-1; 8 positions agree with TRBD1. The J segment lost 7 bases and the V segment lost 4 bases, leaving 6 bases of the junction unmatched. Germline V gene data show CDR1 as LGHNA and CDR2 as YSLEER. This CDR3 comprises 14 residues. As DNA, the CDR3 is TGCGCCAGCAGCCTAGGGACAGGAGAAAATGAGCAGTTCTTC. Its translation is CASSLGTGENEQFF.

The V gene is TRBV20-1, the J gene TRBJ2-3, with D perhaps TRBD1 or TRBD2 (5 bases each). This CDR3 is 16 amino acids long. Deletions cut 3 bases from V and 6 bases from J, with 22 bases between. Germline V gene data show CDR1 as DFQATT and CDR2 as SNEGSKA (reference sequence). The CDR3 sequence: CSARVARGGLLDTQYF. The DNA of the CDR3 is TGCAGTGCTAGGGTTGCAAGGGGCGGGTTACTGGATACGCAGTATTTT.